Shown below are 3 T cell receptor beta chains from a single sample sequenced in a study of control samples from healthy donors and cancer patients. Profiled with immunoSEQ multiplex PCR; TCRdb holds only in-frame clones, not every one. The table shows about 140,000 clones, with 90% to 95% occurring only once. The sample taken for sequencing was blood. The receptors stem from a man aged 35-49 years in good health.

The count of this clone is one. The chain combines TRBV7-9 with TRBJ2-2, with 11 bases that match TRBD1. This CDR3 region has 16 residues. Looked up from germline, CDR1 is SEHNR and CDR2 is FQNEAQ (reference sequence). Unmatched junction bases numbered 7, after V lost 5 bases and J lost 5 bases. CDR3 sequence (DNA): TGTGCCAGCAGCCCAGGACAGGGGGCGGGGACCGGGGAGCTGTTTTTT. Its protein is CASSPGQGAGTGELFF.

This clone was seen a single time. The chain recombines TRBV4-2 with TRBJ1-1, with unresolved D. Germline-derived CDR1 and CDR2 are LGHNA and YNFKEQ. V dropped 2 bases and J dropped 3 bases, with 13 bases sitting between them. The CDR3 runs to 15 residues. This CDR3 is CASSQTLTSYTEAFF. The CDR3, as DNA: TGTGCCAGCAGCCAAACCCTTACCAGTTACACTGAAGCTTTCTTT.

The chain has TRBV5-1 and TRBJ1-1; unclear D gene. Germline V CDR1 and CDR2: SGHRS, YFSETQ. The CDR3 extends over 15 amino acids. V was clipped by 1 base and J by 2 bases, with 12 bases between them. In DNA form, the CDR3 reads TGCGCCAGCAGCTTGATAGGGTTTGGAAACACTGAAGCTTTCTTT. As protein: CASSLIGFGNTEAFF. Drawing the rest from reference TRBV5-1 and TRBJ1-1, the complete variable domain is KAGVTQTPRYLIKTRGQQVTLSCSPISGHRSVSWYQQTPGQGLQFLFEYFSETQRNKGNFPGRFSGRQFSNSRSEMNVSTLELGDSALYLCASSLIGFGNTEAFFGQGTRLTVV.